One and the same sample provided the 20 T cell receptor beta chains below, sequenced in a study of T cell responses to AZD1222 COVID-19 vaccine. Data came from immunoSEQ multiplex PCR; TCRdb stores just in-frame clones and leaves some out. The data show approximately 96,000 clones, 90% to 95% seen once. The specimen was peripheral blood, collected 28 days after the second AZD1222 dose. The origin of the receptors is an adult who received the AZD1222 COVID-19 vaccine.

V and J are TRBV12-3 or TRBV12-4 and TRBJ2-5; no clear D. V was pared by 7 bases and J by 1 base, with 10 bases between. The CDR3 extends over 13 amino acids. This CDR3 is CASTSGTQETQYF. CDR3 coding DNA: TGTGCCAGCACTTCTGGAACCCAAGAGACCCAGTACTTC.

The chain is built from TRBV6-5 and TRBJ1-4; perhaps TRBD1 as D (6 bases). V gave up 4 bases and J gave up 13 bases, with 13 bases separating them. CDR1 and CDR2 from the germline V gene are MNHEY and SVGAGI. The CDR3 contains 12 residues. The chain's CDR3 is CASSSQGIVLFF. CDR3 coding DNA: TGTGCCAGCAGTTCACAGGGTATCGTACTGTTTTTT.

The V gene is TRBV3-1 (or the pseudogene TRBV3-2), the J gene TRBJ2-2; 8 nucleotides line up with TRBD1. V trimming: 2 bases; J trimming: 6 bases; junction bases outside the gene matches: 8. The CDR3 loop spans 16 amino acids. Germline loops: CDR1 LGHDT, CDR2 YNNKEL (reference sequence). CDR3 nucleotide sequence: TGTGCCAGCAGCCAAACAGTTCAGGGGGCGGCCGGGGAGCTGTTTTTT. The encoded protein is CASSQTVQGAAGELFF.

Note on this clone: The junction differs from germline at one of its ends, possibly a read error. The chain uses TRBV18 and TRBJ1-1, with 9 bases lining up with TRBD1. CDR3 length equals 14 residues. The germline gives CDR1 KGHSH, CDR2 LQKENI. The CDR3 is CASSPQGASTEAFF. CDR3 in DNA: TGTGCCAGCTCCCCACAGGGGGCGTCCACTGAAGCTTTCTTT.

This chain's CDR3 is CASSLDGYTF. The CDR3 DNA sequence: TGCGCCAGCAGCTTAGATGGCTACACCTTC. V gene TRBV5-1 combines with J gene TRBJ1-2, with D unclear. In germline, CDR1 is SGHRS, CDR2 YFSETQ. Trimming shortened V by 2 bases and J by 6 bases, and 2 bases separated the two germline ends. This CDR3 comprises 10 residues. The whole variable domain, filled in from reference TRBV5-1 and TRBJ1-2, reads KAGVTQTPRYLIKTRGQQVTLSCSPISGHRSVSWYQQTPGQGLQFLFEYFSETQRNKGNFPGRFSGRQFSNSRSEMNVSTLELGDSALYLCASSLDGYTFGSGTRLTVV.

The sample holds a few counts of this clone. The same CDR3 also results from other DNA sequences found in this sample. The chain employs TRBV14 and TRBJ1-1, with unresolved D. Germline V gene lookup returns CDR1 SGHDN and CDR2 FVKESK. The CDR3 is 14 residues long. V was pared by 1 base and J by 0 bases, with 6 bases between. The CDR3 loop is CASSQAGMNTEAFF. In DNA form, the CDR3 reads TGTGCCAGCAGCCAAGCCGGGATGAACACTGAAGCTTTCTTT.

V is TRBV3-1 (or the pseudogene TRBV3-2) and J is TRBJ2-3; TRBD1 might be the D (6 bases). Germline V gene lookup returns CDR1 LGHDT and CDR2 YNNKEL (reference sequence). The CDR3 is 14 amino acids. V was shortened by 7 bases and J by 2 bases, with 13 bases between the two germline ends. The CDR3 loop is CASKETGPTDTQYF. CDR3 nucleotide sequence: TGTGCCAGCAAGGAGACAGGACCCACAGATACGCAGTATTTT.

DNA of the CDR3: TGTGCCAGCAGTTCCGACAGGGATCCGAACACCGGGGAGCTGTTTTTT. This encodes CASSSDRDPNTGELFF. This chain joins TRBV7-9 and TRBJ2-2; 7 positions match TRBD1. This CDR3 has 16 residues. The V and J ends lost 6 bases and 0 bases, in that order; junction bases with no gene match: 7. Germline loops: CDR1 SEHNR, CDR2 FQNEAQ (reference sequence).

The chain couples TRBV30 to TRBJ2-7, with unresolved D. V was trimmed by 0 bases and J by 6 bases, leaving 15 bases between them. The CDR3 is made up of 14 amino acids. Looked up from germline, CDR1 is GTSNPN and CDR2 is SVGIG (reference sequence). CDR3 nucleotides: TGTGCCTGGAGTGTACACCTAGGTCGTGTCGAGCAGTACTTC. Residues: CAWSVHLGRVEQYF.

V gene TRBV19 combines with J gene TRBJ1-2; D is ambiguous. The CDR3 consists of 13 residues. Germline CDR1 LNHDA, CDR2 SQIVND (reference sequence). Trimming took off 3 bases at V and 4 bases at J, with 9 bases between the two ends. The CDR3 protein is CASSISLGYGYTF. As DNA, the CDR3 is TGTGCCAGTAGTATCAGCCTGGGCTATGGCTACACCTTC. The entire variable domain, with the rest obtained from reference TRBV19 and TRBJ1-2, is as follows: DGGITQSPKYLFRKEGQNVTLSCEQNLNHDAMYWYRQDPGQGLRLIYYSQIVNDFQKGDIAEGYSVSREKKESFPLTVTSAQKNPTAFYLCASSISLGYGYTFGSGTRLTVV.

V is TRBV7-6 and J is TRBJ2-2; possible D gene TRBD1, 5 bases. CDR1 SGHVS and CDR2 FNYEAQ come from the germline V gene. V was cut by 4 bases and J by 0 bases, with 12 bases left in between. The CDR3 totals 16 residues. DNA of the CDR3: TGTGCCAGCAGCTCCCCGGTGACAGCGAACACCGGGGAGCTGTTTTTT. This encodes CASSSPVTANTGELFF.

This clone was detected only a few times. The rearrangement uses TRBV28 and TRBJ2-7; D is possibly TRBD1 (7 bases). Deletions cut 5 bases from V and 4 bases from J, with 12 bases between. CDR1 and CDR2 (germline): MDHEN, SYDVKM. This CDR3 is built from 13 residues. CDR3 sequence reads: CASSQGGAYEQYF. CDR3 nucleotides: TGTGCCAGCAGTCAGGGGGGCGCGTACGAGCAGTACTTC.

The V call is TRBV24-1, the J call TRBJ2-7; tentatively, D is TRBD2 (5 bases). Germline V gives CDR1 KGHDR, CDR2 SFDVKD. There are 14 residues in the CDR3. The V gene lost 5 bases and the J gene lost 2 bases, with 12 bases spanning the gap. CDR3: CATSGTEVPYEQYF. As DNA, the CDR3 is TGTGCCACCAGTGGTACGGAGGTACCCTACGAGCAGTACTTC.

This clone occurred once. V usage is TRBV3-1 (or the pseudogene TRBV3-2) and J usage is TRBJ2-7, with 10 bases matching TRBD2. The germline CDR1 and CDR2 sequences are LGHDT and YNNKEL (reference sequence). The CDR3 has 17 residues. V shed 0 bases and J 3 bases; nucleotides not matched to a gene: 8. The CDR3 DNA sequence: TGTGCCAGCAGCCAAGAATCGGGACTAGCGACAGACTACGAGCAGTACTTC. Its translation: CASSQESGLATDYEQYF.

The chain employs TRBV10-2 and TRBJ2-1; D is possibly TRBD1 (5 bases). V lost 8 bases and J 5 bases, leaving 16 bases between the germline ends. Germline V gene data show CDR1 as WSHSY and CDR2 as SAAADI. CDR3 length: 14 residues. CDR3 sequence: CASLRTHLDNEQFF. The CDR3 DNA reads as TGCGCCAGCTTACGGACACACCTTGACAATGAGCAGTTCTTC.

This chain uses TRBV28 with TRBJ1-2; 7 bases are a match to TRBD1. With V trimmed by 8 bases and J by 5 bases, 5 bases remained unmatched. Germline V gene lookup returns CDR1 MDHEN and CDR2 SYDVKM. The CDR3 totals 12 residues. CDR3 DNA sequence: TGTGCCAGCTCTACAGGGGCGTATGGCTACACCTTC. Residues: CASSTGAYGYTF.

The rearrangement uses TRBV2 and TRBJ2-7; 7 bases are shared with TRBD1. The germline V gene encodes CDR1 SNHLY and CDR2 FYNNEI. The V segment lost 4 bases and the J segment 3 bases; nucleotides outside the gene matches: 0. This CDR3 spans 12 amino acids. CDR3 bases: TGTGCCAGCAGTGGACAGGGCTACGAGCAGTACTTC. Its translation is CASSGQGYEQYF. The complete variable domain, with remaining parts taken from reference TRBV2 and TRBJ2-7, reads EPEVTQTPSHQVTQMGQEVILRCVPISNHLYFYWYRQILGQKVEFLVSFYNNEISEKSEIFDDQFSVERPDGSNFTLKIRSTKLEDSAMYFCASSGQGYEQYFGPGTRLTVT.

The CDR3 here is CASSWGTPTQETQYF. DNA for the CDR3: TGCGCCAGCAGCTGGGGAACCCCGACTCAAGAGACCCAGTACTTC. The rearrangement uses TRBV5-1 and TRBJ2-5; D ambiguous. There are 15 residues in the CDR3. V lost 3 bases, J lost 2 bases, and 14 bases lay in between. Germline assignment: CDR1 SGHRS and CDR2 YFSETQ. The variable domain in full, with the rest retrieved from reference TRBV5-1 and TRBJ2-5, is KAGVTQTPRYLIKTRGQQVTLSCSPISGHRSVSWYQQTPGQGLQFLFEYFSETQRNKGNFPGRFSGRQFSNSRSEMNVSTLELGDSALYLCASSWGTPTQETQYFGPGTRLLVL.

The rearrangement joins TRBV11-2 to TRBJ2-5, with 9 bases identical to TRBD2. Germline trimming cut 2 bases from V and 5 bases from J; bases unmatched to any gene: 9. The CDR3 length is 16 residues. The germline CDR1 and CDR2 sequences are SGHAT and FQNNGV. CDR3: CASSLSGGRAGETQYF. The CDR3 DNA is TGTGCCAGCAGCTTATCCGGCGGGAGGGCCGGGGAGACCCAGTACTTC.

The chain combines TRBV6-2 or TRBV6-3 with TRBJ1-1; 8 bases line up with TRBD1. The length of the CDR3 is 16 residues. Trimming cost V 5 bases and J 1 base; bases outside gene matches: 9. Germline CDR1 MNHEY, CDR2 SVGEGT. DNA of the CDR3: TGTGCCAGCAGTCCCTCGGGGACAGGAAAGAACACTGAAGCTTTCTTT. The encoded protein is CASSPSGTGKNTEAFF.